Each of the 21 T cell receptor beta chains below was sequenced from the same sample in a study of shared clonotypes between healthy human individuals. Method: immunoSEQ multiplex PCR; TCRdb's copy keeps in-frame clones and lacks some. The sample contains around 2.5 million clones, 93% of which appear only once. Sequenced sample: naive CD4+ T cells from PBMCs. Indicated subset: CD45RA+ positively selected. These TCRs come from a man aged 18 to 30 in good health. Some clones in this sample may be carry-over from other donors' samples.

The V call is TRBV28, the J call TRBJ2-2, with 12 bases that match TRBD1. J was trimmed by 2 bases and V by 5 bases; bases with no gene match: 18. The germline V gene encodes CDR1 MDHEN and CDR2 SYDVKM. The CDR3 loop spans 21 amino acids. CDR3 region: CASSTWGGDRGRKRNTGELFF. CDR3 DNA: TGTGCCAGCAGTACTTGGGGCGGGGACAGGGGGCGAAAACGCAACACCGGGGAGCTGTTTTTT.

The chain has TRBV19 and TRBJ2-7; D might be TRBD1 (7 bases). The CDR3 runs to 15 residues. Germline lookup yields CDR1 LNHDA and CDR2 SQIVND (reference sequence). The V end was cut by 5 bases, the J end by 3 bases, with 17 bases between. CDR3 nucleotide sequence: TGTGCCAGTAGTGCCCCAGGGGGACTCCTCTACGAGCAGTACTTC. Encoded protein: CASSAPGGLLYEQYF.

This clone was detected once. This chain links TRBV6-1 with TRBJ2-7, with 9 bases fitting TRBD1. V gave up 7 bases and J gave up 4 bases; unmatched junction bases: 8. This CDR3 has 14 amino acids. The V gene's germline CDR1 is MNHNS and CDR2 SASEGT. In nucleotides, the CDR3 is TGTGCCAGCACCCCCCTGGGACAGGGTTACGAGCAGTACTTC. It is translated as CASTPLGQGYEQYF.

The chain joins TRBV5-4 to TRBJ1-5, with 7 nucleotides matching TRBD1. V gave up 4 bases and J gave up 10 bases; unmatched junction bases: 11. This CDR3 is built from 14 residues. Germline V lookup: CDR1 SGHNT, CDR2 YYREEE (reference sequence). The CDR3 region is CASSAGTDLGPQHF. CDR3 sequence (DNA): TGTGCCAGCAGCGCCGGGACAGATTTGGGTCCCCAGCATTTT.

The genes are TRBV7-9 and TRBJ2-7; D might be TRBD1 (5 bases). Germline CDR1 SEHNR, CDR2 FQNEAQ (reference sequence). V lost 5 bases to trimming and J lost 2 bases, with 13 bases between them. The CDR3 has 14 residues. CDR3 region: CASSAGSFPYEQYF. The CDR3 DNA follows: TGTGCCAGCAGCGCAGGGTCCTTCCCCTACGAGCAGTACTTC.

The gene calls are TRBV6-1 and TRBJ1-2; 10 bases are a match to TRBD1. The germline V gene has CDR1 MNHNS and CDR2 SASEGT. The V segment lost 8 bases and the J segment 6 bases; nucleotides outside the gene matches: 6. This CDR3 contains 13 residues. CDR3 sequence (DNA): TGTGCCAGCGGCCCAGGACAGGGGGATGGCTACACCTTC. Translating gives CASGPGQGDGYTF.

CDR3 amino acids: CASSLEWGHTDTQYF. The CDR3 DNA is TGTGCCAGCAGCTTGGAATGGGGTCACACAGATACGCAGTATTTT. The gene calls are TRBV7-2 and TRBJ2-3; D is unclear. The ends were cut back, 3 bases at V and 2 bases at J, with 12 bases in the middle. The germline CDR1 and CDR2 sequences are SGHTA and FQGNSA. There are 15 residues in the CDR3. Looking up the rest from reference TRBV7-2 and TRBJ2-3 gives the full variable domain: GAGVSQSPSNKVTEKGKDVELRCDPISGHTALYWYRQSLGQGLEFLIYFQGNSAPDKSGLPSDRFSAERTGGSVSTLTIQRTQQEDSAVYLCASSLEWGHTDTQYFGPGTRLTVL.

This clone has only a few counts. Other DNA sequences from this sample encode an identical CDR3 as well. The chain joins TRBV7-9 to TRBJ1-1; possible D gene TRBD1, 5 bases. Germline V gene sequence: CDR1 SEHNR, CDR2 FQNEAQ (reference sequence). V was pared by 3 bases and J by 1 base, with 6 bases between. This CDR3 spans 13 amino acids. The CDR3 sequence: CASSLTANTEAFF. The CDR3 nucleotides read TGTGCCAGCAGCTTGACAGCGAACACTGAAGCTTTCTTT.

The chain links TRBV28 to TRBJ1-2; the match to TRBD1 covers 11 bases. V trimming: 1 base; J trimming: 6 bases; junction bases outside the gene matches: 4. The CDR3 sequence is 15 residues long. The germline CDR1 and CDR2 sequences are MDHEN and SYDVKM. The CDR3 spells CASSLSGQGAHGYTF. For the CDR3, the DNA is TGTGCCAGCAGTTTATCAGGACAGGGGGCGCATGGCTACACCTTC.

J is TRBJ2-5 and V is TRBV7-9; no clear D gene. With 3 bases removed from V and 3 bases from J, the gap between germline ends came to 11 bases. The CDR3 extends over 14 amino acids. Germline lookup yields CDR1 SEHNR and CDR2 FQNEAQ (reference sequence). DNA for the CDR3: TGTGCCAGCAGCTTTCGTGGCAGCGAAGAGACCCAGTACTTC. Its protein is CASSFRGSEETQYF.

There are a few counts of this clone. Other DNA sequences from this sample encode an identical CDR3 as well. CDR3 nucleotide sequence: TGTGCCAGTAGTATAGGGGATACGCAGTATTTT. This sequence encodes CASSIGDTQYF. The rearrangement joins TRBV19 to TRBJ2-3, with unresolved D. The CDR3 contains 11 residues. With 1 base removed from V and 6 bases from J, the gap between germline ends came to 2 bases. Germline V gene sequence: CDR1 LNHDA, CDR2 SQIVND (reference sequence).

This rearrangement joins TRBV9 to TRBJ2-1, with D hard to call. Germline assignment: CDR1 SGDLS and CDR2 YYNGEE. The CDR3 extends over 14 amino acids. Trimming pared 0 bases from V and 6 bases from J, leaving 10 bases between. For the CDR3, the DNA is TGTGCCAGCAGCGTAGGAAGCGTGGGCAATGAGCAGTTCTTC. Encoded protein: CASSVGSVGNEQFF.

This chain connects TRBV29-1 to TRBJ2-2, with TRBD2 as a possible D gene (6 bases). The CDR3 totals 15 residues. The germline CDR1 and CDR2 sequences are SQVTM and ANQGSEA. Trimming removed 4 bases from V and 0 bases from J, with 12 bases in between. CDR3 loop: CSVAPGSSNTGELFF. The CDR3 DNA reads as TGCAGCGTTGCCCCCGGGAGCTCGAACACCGGGGAGCTGTTTTTT.

The chain joins TRBV7-2 to TRBJ2-5; 8 bases align to TRBD2. There are 17 residues in the CDR3. The V and J ends lost 1 base and 2 bases, in that order; junction bases with no gene match: 9. Germline CDR1 is SGHTA and CDR2 is FQGNSA. Here the CDR3 reads CASSLGTSGLGQETQYF. In nucleotides, the CDR3 is TGTGCCAGCAGCTTAGGGACCTCGGGACTAGGGCAAGAGACCCAGTACTTC.

The V and J genes are TRBV5-6 and TRBJ2-5; 13 bases are shared with TRBD2. Germline CDR1 is SGHDT and CDR2 is YYEEEE. V dropped 4 bases and J dropped 4; count of bases not matched to a gene: 4. CDR3 length: 15 residues. CDR3 sequence (DNA): TGTGCCAGCAGCGGACTAGCGGGAGAGGGAGAGACCCAGTACTTC. As protein: CASSGLAGEGETQYF.

This sequence joins TRBV6-5 and TRBJ1-2; tentatively, D is TRBD1 (6 bases). The ends were cut back, 4 bases at V and 5 bases at J, with 20 bases in the middle. The germline CDR1 and CDR2 sequences are MNHEY and SVGAGI. CDR3 size: 16 residues. CDR3 sequence (DNA): TGTGCCAGCAGTTCCACCGGGCCTGGGACACCTTATGGCTACACCTTC. Its protein product is CASSSTGPGTPYGYTF.

The chain combines TRBV11-2 with TRBJ2-7, with D perhaps matching TRBD1 (6 bases). The CDR3 spans 15 residues. Trimming left V 5 bases short and J 2 bases short, with 16 bases between. Germline V gives CDR1 SGHAT, CDR2 FQNNGV. CDR3: CASSIGQQTPYEQYF. The CDR3 DNA reads as TGTGCCAGCAGCATCGGACAGCAAACCCCCTACGAGCAGTACTTC.

The chain is built from TRBV21-1 and TRBJ2-2; the table's D call of TRBD1 was not tested on the DNA. TRBV21-1 represents a pseudogene. This CDR3 spans 15 amino acids. The CDR3 coding sequence is TGTGCCAGCAGCACCAGACAGGGGGCCGGCGGGGAGCTGTTTTTT. This codes for CASSTRQGAGGELFF.

The chain has TRBV5-1 and TRBJ2-3, with D perhaps matching TRBD1 or TRBD2 (6 bases each). This CDR3 has 17 residues. The germline CDR1 and CDR2 sequences are SGHRS and YFSETQ. Trimming took 0 bases from V and 7 from J, leaving 21 bases between them. CDR3 region: CASSLAVGGASANTQYF. CDR3 nucleotides: TGCGCCAGCAGCTTGGCCGTGGGGGGCGCTAGCGCAAATACGCAGTATTTT.

V gene TRBV10-3 combines with J gene TRBJ1-3; D possibly corresponds to TRBD1 (6 bases). V lost 10 bases to trimming and J lost 0 bases, with 13 bases between them. From germline, CDR1 is ENHRY and CDR2 SYGVKD. The CDR3 totals 14 residues. The CDR3 bases are TGTGCCACCGAAGGGGGGAACTCTGGAAACACCATATATTTT. Residues: CATEGGNSGNTIYF.

This rearrangement joins TRBV27 to TRBJ2-1; TRBD2 matches 7 bases. With V trimmed by 2 bases and J by 8 bases, 15 bases remained unmatched. The CDR3 is made up of 17 amino acids. In germline, CDR1 is MNHEY, CDR2 SMNVEV (reference sequence). The CDR3 nucleotides are TGTGCCAGCAGTTTAGTTCCGCCTGGAGCGGGAACCGATGAGCAGTTCTTC. It specifies CASSLVPPGAGTDEQFF.